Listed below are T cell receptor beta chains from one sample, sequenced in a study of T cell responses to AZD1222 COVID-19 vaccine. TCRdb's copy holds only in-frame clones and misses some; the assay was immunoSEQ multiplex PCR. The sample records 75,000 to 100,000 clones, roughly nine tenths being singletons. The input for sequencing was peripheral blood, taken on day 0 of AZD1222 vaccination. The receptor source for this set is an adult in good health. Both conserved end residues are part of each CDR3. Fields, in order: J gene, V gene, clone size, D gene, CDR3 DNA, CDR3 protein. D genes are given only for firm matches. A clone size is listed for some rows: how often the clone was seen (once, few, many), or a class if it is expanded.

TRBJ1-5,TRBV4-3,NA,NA,TGCGCCAGCAGCGCAGCGAGAGGTCAGCCCCAGCATTTT,CASSAARGQPQHF
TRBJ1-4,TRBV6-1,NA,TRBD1,TGTGCCAGCAGTGAAGGACAGGGAGGAAGAGAAAAACTGTTTTTT,CASSEGQGGREKLFF
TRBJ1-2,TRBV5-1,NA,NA,TGCGCCAGCAGCTCGGGGAACTATGGCTACACCTTC,CASSSGNYGYTF
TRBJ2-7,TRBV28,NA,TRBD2,TGTGCCAGCAGTGGGACTAGCGGGAGTCCCCGCTACGAGCAGTACTTC,CASSGTSGSPRYEQYF
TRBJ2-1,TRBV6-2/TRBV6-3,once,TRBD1,TGTGCCAGCAGTTACTCGACAGGGGGCGCTTATAATGAGCAGTTCTTC,CASSYSTGGAYNEQFF
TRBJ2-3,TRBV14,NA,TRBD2,TGTGCCAGCAGCCAACTTTCCGCGGGGGGTACAGATACGCAGTATTTT,CASSQLSAGGTDTQYF
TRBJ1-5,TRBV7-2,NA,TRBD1,TGTGCCAGCAGCGTGACAGGGGGCAGGCAGCCCCAGCATTTT,CASSVTGGRQPQHF
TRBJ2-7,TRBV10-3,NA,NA,TGTGCCATCAGTGCCACCATTGACAGTCACGAGCAGTACTTC,CAISATIDSHEQYF
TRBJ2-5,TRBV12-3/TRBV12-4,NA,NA,TGTGCCAGCAGTTTAGATGTGGAGACCCAGTACTTC,CASSLDVETQYF
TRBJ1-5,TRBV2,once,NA,TGTGCCAGCAGTGGGAGGGTTGGAAATCAGCCCCAGCATTTT,CASSGRVGNQPQHF
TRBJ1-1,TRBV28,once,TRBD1,TGTGCCAGCAGTCCGCAGACAGGGGCTTACACTGAAGCTTTCTTT,CASSPQTGAYTEAFF
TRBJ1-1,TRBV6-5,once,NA,TGTGCCAGCAGACGTGACAGGATGAACACTGAAGCTTTCTTT,CASRRDRMNTEAFF
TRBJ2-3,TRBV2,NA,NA,TGTGCCAGCAGGATGGACAGCACAGATACGCAGTATTTT,CASRMDSTDTQYF
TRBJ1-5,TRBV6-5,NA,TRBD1,TGTGCCAGCACCAGGACAGGGACGGCCAATCAGCCCCAGCATTTT,CASTRTGTANQPQHF
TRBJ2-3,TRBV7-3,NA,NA,TGTGCCAGCAGCTTTGGTGGCACAGATACGCAGTATTTT,CASSFGGTDTQYF
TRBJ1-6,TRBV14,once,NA,TGTGCCAGCAGCCAGCCAGGGAATTCACCCCTCCACTTT,CASSQPGNSPLHF
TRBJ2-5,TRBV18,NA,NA,TGTGCCAGCTCATCCCAGGTCCAGGGAGATTTCGAGACCCAGTACTTC,CASSSQVQGDFETQYF
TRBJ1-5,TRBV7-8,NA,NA,TGTGCCAGCAGCCCCGCTGGGAGGGGTCAGCCCCAGCATTTT,CASSPAGRGQPQHF
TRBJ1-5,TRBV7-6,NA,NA,TGTGCCAGCAGCTTAGGGGGATATAGCAATCAGCCCCAGCATTTT,CASSLGGYSNQPQHF
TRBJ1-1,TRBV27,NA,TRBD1,TGTGCCAGCAGACGACAGGGGGCAACTGAAGCTTTCTTT,CASRRQGATEAFF